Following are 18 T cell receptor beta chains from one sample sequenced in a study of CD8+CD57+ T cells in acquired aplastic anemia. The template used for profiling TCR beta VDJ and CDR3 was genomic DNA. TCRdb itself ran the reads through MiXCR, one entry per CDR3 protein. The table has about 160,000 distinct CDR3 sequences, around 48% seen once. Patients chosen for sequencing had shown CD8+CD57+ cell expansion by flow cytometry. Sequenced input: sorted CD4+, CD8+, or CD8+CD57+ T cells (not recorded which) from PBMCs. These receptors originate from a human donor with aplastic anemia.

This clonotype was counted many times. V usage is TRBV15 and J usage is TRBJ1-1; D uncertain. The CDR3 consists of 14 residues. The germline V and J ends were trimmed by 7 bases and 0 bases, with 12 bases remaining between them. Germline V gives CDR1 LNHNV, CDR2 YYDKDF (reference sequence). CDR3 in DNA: TGTGCCACCACGATAGGCAGTCTGAACACTGAAGCTTTCTTT. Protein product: CATTIGSLNTEAFF.

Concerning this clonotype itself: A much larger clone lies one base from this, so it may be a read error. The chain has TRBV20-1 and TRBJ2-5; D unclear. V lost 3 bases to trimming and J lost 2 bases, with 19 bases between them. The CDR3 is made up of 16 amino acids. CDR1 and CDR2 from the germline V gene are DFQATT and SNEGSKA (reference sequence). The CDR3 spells CSARASNGALQETQYF. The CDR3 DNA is TGCAGTGCTAGGGCTTCTAACGGAGCCTTACAAGAGACCCAGTACTTC.

The CDR3 sequence: CATSRDGPGSNVLTF. The DNA of the CDR3 is TGTGCCACCAGCAGAGACGGGCCAGGGTCCAACGTCCTGACTTTC. This sequence joins TRBV15 and TRBJ2-6, with a possible D match to TRBD1 (5 bases). The ends were cut back, 0 bases at V and 8 bases at J, with 11 bases in the middle. The germline CDR1 and CDR2 sequences are LNHNV and YYDKDF (reference sequence). The CDR3 covers 15 residues. The full variable domain, with the rest looked up from reference TRBV15 and TRBJ2-6, is DAMVIQNPRYQVTQFGKPVTLSCSQTLNHNVMYWYQQKSSQAPKLLFHYYDKDFNNEADTPDNFQSRRPNTSFCFLDIRSPGLGDTAMYLCATSRDGPGSNVLTFGAGSRLTVL.

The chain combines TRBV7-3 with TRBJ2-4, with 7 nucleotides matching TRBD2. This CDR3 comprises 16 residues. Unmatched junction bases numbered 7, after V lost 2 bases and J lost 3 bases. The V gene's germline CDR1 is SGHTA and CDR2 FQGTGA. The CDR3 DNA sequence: TGTGCCAGCAGCTTAGAGGGCGGGAGCGGCAAAAACATTCAGTACTTC. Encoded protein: CASSLEGGSGKNIQYF.

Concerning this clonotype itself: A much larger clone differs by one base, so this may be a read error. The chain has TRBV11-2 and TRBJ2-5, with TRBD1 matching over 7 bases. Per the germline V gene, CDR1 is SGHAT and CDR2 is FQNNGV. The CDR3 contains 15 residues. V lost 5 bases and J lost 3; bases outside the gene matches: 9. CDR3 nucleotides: TGTGCCAGCAGCCTCGACTTAGGGACAGAAGAGACCCAGTACTTC. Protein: CASSLDLGTEETQYF.

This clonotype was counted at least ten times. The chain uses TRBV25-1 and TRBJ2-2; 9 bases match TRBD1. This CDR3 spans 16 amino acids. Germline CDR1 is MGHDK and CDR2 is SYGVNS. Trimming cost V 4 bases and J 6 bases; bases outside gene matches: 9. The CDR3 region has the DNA TGTGCCAGCAGTGTACGGGGACAGGGTCAATCCGGGGAGCTGTTTTTT. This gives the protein CASSVRGQGQSGELFF.

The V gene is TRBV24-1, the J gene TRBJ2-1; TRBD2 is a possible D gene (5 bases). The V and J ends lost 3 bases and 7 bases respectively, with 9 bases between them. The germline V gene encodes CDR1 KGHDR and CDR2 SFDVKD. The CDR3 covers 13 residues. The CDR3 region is CATSDGGGNEQFF. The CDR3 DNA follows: TGTGCCACCAGTGATGGAGGTGGGAATGAGCAGTTCTTC.

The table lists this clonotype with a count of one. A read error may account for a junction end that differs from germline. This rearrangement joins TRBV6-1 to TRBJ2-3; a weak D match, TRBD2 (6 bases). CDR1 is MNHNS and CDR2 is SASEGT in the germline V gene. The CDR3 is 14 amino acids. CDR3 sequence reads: CASGRSGLADTQSF. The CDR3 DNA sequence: TGTGCCAGCGGGAGGTCCGGCCTGGCAGATACGCAGTCTTTT.

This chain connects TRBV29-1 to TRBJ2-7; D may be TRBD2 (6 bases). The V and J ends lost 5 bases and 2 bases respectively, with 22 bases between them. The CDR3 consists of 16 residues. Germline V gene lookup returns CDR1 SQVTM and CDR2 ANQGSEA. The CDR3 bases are TGCAGCGTTCTCGTTAATCGGGACTCACGCACCTACGAGCAGTACTTC. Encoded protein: CSVLVNRDSRTYEQYF.

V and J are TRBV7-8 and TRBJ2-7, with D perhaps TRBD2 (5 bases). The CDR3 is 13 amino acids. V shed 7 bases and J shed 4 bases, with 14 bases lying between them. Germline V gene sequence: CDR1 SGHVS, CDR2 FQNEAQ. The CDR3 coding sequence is TGTGCCAGCAACACGATCGGGATTTACGAGCAGTACTTC. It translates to CASNTIGIYEQYF. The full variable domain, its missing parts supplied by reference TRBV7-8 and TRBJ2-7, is GAGVSQSPRYKVAKRGQDVALRCDPISGHVSLFWYQQALGQGPEFLTYFQNEAQLDKSGLPSDRFFAERPEGSVSTLKIQRTQQEDSAVYLCASNTIGIYEQYFGPGTRLTVT.

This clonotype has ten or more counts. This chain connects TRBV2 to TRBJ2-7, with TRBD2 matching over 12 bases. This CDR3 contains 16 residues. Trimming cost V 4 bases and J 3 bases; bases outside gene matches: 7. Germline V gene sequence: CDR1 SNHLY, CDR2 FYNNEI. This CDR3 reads CASSARLAGEIYEQYF. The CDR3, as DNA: TGTGCCAGCAGTGCCCGACTAGCGGGAGAAATCTACGAGCAGTACTTC.

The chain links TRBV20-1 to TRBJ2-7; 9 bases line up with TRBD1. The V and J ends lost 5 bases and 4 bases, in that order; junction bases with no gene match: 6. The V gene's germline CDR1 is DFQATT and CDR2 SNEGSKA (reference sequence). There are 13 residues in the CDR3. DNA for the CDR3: TGCAGTGCTGAGGACAGGGGTGGGTACGAGCAGTACTTC. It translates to CSAEDRGGYEQYF.

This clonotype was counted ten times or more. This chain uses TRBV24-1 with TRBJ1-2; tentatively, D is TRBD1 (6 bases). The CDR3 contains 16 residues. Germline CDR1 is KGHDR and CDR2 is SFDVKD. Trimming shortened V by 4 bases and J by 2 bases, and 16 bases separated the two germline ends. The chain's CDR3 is CATSDPTGKTNYGYTF. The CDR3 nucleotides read TGTGCCACCAGTGACCCAACAGGGAAGACCAACTATGGCTACACCTTC.

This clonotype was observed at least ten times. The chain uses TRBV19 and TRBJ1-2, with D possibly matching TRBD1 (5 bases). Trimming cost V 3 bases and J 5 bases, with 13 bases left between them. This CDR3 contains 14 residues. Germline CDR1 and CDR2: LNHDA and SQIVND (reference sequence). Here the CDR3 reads CASSMLGDGYGYTF. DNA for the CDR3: TGTGCCAGTAGTATGTTAGGGGACGGTTATGGCTACACCTTC.

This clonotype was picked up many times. The CDR3, as DNA: TGCAGTGCTAGAGGACGCGACACCAAATACCATCGGAACACTGAAGCTTTCTTT. This sequence encodes CSARGRDTKYHRNTEAFF. The rearrangement links TRBV20-1 to TRBJ1-1, with no clear D. From germline, CDR1 is DFQATT and CDR2 SNEGSKA (reference sequence). CDR3 length: 18 amino acids. Trimming took 1 base from V and 1 from J, leaving 22 bases between them.

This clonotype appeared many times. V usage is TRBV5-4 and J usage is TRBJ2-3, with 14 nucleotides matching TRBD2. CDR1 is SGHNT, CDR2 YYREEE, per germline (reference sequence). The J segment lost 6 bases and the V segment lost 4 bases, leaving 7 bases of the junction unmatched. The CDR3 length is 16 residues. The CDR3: CASSRGLAGEGDTQYF. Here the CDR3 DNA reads TGTGCCAGCAGCAGGGGACTAGCGGGAGAAGGCGATACGCAGTATTTT.

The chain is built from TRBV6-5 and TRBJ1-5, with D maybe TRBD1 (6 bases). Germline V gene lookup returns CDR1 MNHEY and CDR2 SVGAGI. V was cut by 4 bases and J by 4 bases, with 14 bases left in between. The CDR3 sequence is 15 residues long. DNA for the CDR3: TGTGCCAGCAGTTCCGAGGGGGTAGGGAATCAGCCCCAGCATTTT. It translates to CASSSEGVGNQPQHF.

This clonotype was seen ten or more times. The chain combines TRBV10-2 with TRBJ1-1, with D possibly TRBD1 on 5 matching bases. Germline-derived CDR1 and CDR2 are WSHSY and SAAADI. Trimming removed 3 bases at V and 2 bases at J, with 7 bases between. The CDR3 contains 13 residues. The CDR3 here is CASSEDRNTEAFF. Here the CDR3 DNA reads TGCGCCAGCAGTGAAGACAGAAACACTGAAGCTTTCTTT.